This T cell receptor (beta chain) was identified during a study of blood T cells in healthy people across ages. Then a second PCR, running roughly 7 to 11 cycles, was carried out with a sample-barcoded 5' primer and a J-beta primer mix. TCRdb reprocessed the 5' RACE reads via MiXCR and lists one record per CDR3 protein. The sample gives around 800,000 distinct CDR3 sequences, 20% to 30% of which show up once; roughly 3.1% is in the top ten. This clonotype was observed at least ten times. CDR3 length: 11 residues. The germline V and J ends were trimmed by 2 bases and 3 bases, with 2 bases remaining between them. This sample was shared with a second study, whose subject was T cells of mothers and their children. According to that study: None of the identified T cell clones proved to be persistent microchimeric clones.

The sample comprised blood. The chain uses TRBV12-3 or TRBV12-4 and TRBJ2-7; no firm D call. This clonotype originated in a boy younger than 18 in good health. CDR3 DNA sequence: TGTGCCAGCAGTTTAATCTACGAGCAGTACTTC. As protein: CASSLIYEQYF.